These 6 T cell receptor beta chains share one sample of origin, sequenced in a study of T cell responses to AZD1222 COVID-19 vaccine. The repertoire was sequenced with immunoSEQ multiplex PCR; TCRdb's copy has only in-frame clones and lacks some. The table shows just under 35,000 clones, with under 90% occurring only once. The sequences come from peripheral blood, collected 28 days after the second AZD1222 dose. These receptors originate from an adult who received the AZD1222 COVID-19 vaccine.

The CDR3 nucleotides are TGTGCCAGCAGCCCTCGGACAGGGCCAAGCACAGATACGCAGTATTTT. This encodes CASSPRTGPSTDTQYF. This chain connects TRBV7-9 to TRBJ2-3, with 8 bases identical to TRBD1. Trimming took 5 bases from V and 0 from J; bases not matched to a gene: 7. Germline CDR1 and CDR2: SEHNR and FQNEAQ (reference sequence). The CDR3 runs 16 residues.

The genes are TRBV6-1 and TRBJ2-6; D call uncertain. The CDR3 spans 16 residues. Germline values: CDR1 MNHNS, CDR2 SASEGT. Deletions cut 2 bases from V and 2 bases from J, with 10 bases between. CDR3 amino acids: CASSERKGTGANVLTF. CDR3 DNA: TGTGCCAGCAGTGAAAGAAAGGGAACTGGGGCCAACGTCCTGACTTTC.

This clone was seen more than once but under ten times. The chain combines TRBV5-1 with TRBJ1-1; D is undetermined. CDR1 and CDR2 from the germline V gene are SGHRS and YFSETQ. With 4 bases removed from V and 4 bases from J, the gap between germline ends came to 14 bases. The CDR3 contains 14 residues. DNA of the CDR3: TGCGCCAGCAGCCGTGACCGCTTGGGCACTGAAGCTTTCTTT. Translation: CASSRDRLGTEAFF.

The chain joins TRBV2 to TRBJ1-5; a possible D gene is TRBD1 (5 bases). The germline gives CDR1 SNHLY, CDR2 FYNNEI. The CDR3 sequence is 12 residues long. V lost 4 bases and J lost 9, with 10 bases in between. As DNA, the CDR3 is TGTGCCAGCAGTGGGGGGGGTGGGCCCCAGCATTTT. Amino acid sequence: CASSGGGGPQHF.

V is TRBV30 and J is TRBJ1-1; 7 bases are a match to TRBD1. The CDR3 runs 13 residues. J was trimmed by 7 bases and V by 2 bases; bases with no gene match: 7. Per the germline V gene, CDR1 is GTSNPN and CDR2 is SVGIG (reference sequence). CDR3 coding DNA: TGTGCCTGGAGTCCGATATGGGACAGTGAAGCTTTCTTT. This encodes CAWSPIWDSEAFF.

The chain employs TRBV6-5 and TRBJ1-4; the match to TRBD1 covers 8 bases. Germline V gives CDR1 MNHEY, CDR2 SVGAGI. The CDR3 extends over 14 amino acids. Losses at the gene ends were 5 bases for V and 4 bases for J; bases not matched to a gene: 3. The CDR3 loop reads CASSTGGFNEKLFF. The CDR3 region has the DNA TGTGCCAGCAGTACAGGGGGGTTTAATGAAAAACTGTTTTTT.